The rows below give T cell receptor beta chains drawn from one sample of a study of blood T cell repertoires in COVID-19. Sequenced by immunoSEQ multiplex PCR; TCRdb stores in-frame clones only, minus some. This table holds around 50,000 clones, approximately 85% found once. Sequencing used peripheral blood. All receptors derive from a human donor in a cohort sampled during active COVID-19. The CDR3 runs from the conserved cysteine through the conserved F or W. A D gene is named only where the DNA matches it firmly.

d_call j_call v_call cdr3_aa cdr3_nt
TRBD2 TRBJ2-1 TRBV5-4 CASSLAQGGTYNEQFF TGTGCCAGCAGCTTGGCCCAGGGAGGGACCTACAATGAGCAGTTCTTC
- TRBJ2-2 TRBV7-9 CASSLLEATGELFF TGTGCCAGCAGCTTACTTGAGGCCACCGGGGAGCTGTTTTTT
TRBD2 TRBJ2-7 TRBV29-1 CSVEASGCYEQYF TGCAGCGTTGAAGCTAGCGGTTGCTACGAGCAGTACTTC
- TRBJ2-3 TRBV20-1 CSASTPDTQYF TGCAGTGCGAGCACTCCGGATACGCAGTATTTT
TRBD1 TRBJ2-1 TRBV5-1 CASSPGQGYNEQFF TGCGCCAGCAGCCCGGGACAGGGGTACAATGAGCAGTTCTTC
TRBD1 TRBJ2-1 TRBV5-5 CASSLVAGGDRNEQFF TGTGCCAGCAGCTTGGTAGCAGGGGGCGATAGGAATGAGCAGTTCTTC
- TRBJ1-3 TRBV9 CASSVAGVGNTIYF TGTGCCAGCAGCGTTGCAGGGGTAGGAAACACCATATATTTT
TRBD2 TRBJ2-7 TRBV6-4 CASSDSNRDLSGSSNEQYF TGTGCCAGCAGTGACTCGAATCGGGACCTTAGCGGGAGTAGCAACGAGCAGTACTTC
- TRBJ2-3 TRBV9 CASSVAGVNTDTQYF TGTGCCAGCAGCGTTGCAGGGGTGAACACAGATACGCAGTATTTT
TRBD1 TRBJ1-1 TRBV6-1 CASSEPYRGQTEAFF TGTGCCAGCAGTGAACCTTACAGGGGGCAGACTGAAGCTTTCTTT